This T cell receptor (beta chain) derives from a study of human T cells and chemical hapten exposure. Unique molecular identifiers were attached to individual cDNA molecules during library preparation. One entry per CDR3 protein, called by TCRdb with MiXCR from the RACE reads. This table holds about 96,000 distinct CDR3 sequences, about 9.3% found once. Stated time point: patch test 2, 6 weeks after DPC sensitization. Treatment defined: therapeutic diphenylcyclopropenone sensitization with weekly scalp DPC. Study-level points and caveats: Sensitizing to DPC left TCRs with a frequency above 1 in 1000 unaltered.

CDR3 length equals 14 residues. Germline V gene sequence: CDR1 SGHTA, CDR2 FQGNSA. V trimming: 4 bases; J trimming: 5 bases; junction bases outside the gene matches: 6. This clonotype was found many times. Its antigen is not known. The sequences come from whole blood, collected in connection with sensitization to the hapten diphenylcyclopropenone (DPC). This chain connects TRBV7-2 to TRBJ2-5; TRBD2 aligns across 8 bases. The source of this sequence is a woman aged 40 to 50 with alopecia areata. Some clones in this sample may be carry-over from other donors' samples. CDR3 loop: CASSSPGRGETQYF. The CDR3 nucleotides read TGTGCCAGCAGCTCCCCCGGGAGGGGGGAGACCCAGTACTTC.